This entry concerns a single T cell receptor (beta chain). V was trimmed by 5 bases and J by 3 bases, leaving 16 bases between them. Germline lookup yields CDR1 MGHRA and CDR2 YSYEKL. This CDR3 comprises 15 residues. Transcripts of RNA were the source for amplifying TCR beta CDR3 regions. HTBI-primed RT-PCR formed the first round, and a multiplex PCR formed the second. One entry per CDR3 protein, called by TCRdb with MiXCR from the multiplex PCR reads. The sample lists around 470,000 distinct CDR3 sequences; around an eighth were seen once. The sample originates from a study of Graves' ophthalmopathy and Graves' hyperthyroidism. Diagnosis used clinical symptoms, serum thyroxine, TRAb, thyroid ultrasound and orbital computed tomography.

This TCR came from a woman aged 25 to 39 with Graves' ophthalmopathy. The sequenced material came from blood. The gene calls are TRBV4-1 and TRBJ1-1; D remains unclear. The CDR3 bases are TGCGCCAGCAGCTTCGGGCCCCTCGGGGACACTGAAGCTTTCTTT. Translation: CASSFGPLGDTEAFF.